A single T cell receptor beta chain is shown here with its context. The sample belongs to a study of blood T cell repertoires in COVID-19. About the study: Researchers got acute and convalescent COVID-19 samples from the United States, Italy and Spain. From T cells, B-cell-depleted T cells, or PBMCs came the material, which was cDNA or gDNA.

CDR1 and CDR2 from the germline V gene are KGHDR and SFDVKD. This CDR3 is 17 amino acids long. With 3 bases clipped from V and 4 bases from J, the junction kept 7 bases outside the gene matches. As originally analysed: Reference gene primers were amplified, and this amplification served to estimate nucleated cell counts. Clones were read by immunoSEQ multiplex PCR, and TCRdb kept only the in-frame ones, dropping some. The DNA was the basis for D and trimming; V, J and clone size are from that table. The sample lists about 160,000 clones; 70% to 90% were seen once. The TCR was taken from a man between 40 and 49 years old with acute or convalescent COVID-19. Sequenced material: peripheral blood. This rearrangement joins TRBV24-1 to TRBJ2-1; 11 bases map to TRBD2. The CDR3 region is CATSDKETSGAYNEQFF. Written as DNA, the CDR3 is TGTGCCACCAGTGATAAGGAGACTAGCGGGGCGTACAATGAGCAGTTCTTC.